The clone carrying this T cell receptor (beta chain) was found once. Its antigen is currently unknown. This CDR3 region has 16 residues. Trimming took 3 bases from V and 4 from J; bases not matched to a gene: 11. Germline V gene data show CDR1 as SGDLS and CDR2 as YYNGEE. This sample was taken from a study of cytomegalovirus exposure and HLA in healthy donors. Study-wide points: In a later analysis, roughly 17,000 TCR beta sequences were associated with HLA alleles at 0.05 false discovery rate.

Primers for the PCR totalled 60 Vbeta and 13 Jbeta. Some clones are missing from TCRdb's copy, which holds only in-frame ones; the method was immunoSEQ multiplex PCR. The sample lists 210,000 or so clones, approximately 81% occurring once. The J gene is TRBJ1-2, the V gene TRBV9; 8 nucleotides agree with TRBD1. This TCR derives from a girl aged 2 to 9 in good health and CMV-seronegative. Specimen: PBMCs. The CDR3 reads CASSAPTGERLYGYTF. DNA for the CDR3: TGTGCCAGCAGCGCGCCGACAGGGGAGCGACTCTATGGCTACACCTTC.